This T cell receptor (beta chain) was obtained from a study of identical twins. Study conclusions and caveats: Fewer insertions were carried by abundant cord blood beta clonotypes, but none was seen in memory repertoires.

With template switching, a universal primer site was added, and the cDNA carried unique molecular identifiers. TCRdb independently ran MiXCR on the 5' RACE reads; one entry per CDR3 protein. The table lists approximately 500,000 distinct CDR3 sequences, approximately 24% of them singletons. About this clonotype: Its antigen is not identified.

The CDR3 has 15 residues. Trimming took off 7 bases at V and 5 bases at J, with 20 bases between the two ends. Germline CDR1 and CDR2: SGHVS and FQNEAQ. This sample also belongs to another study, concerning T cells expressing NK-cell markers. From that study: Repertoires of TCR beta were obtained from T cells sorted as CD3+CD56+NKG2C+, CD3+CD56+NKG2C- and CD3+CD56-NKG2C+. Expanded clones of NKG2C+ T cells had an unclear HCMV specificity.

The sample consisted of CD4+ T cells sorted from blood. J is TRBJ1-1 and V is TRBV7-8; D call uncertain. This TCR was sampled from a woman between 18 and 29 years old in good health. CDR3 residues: CASTPGPGRRTEAFF. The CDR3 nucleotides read TGTGCCAGCACCCCCGGCCCCGGGAGACGGACTGAAGCTTTCTTT.